The 9 T cell receptor beta chains presented below share a single source sample, sequenced in a study of T cell responses to AZD1222 COVID-19 vaccine. The repertoire was sequenced with immunoSEQ multiplex PCR; TCRdb's copy has only in-frame clones and lacks some. The table includes some 150,000 clones, 80% to 90% detected once. This material consisted of peripheral blood, taken on day 0 of AZD1222 vaccination. The receptors shown here come from an adult in good health.

The chain recombines TRBV28 with TRBJ2-7; TRBD2 matches at 7 bases. The CDR3 totals 15 residues. Germline assignment: CDR1 MDHEN and CDR2 SYDVKM. The V segment lost 3 bases and the J segment 0 bases; nucleotides outside the gene matches: 5. In DNA form, the CDR3 reads TGTGCCAGCAGTTTGGGCGGGGGAGCCTCCTACGAGCAGTACTTC. Translation gives CASSLGGGASYEQYF.

The chain links TRBV15 to TRBJ2-2, with TRBD1 identical over 7 bases. CDR1 LNHNV and CDR2 YYDKDF come from the germline V gene (reference sequence). V shed 0 bases, J shed 5 bases, and the junction held 3 bases outside the gene matches. The CDR3 runs 15 residues. This chain's CDR3 is CATSRDGTATGELFF. CDR3 bases: TGTGCCACCAGCAGAGATGGGACAGCTACCGGGGAGCTGTTTTTT.

The V and J genes are TRBV29-1 and TRBJ1-1, with no clear D. This CDR3 region has 13 residues. Trimming shortened V by 0 bases and J by 0 bases, and 5 bases separated the two germline ends. Germline V CDR1 and CDR2: SQVTM, ANQGSEA. The CDR3 DNA sequence: TGCAGCGTTGAAGAAGTCATGAACACTGAAGCTTTCTTT. The encoded protein is CSVEEVMNTEAFF.

This clone was seen only once. The CDR3 region is CAWTEAGGKPQHF. The CDR3 nucleotides read TGTGCCTGGACGGAGGCAGGGGGAAAGCCCCAGCATTTT. The V and J genes are TRBV30 and TRBJ1-5; TRBD1 agrees at 7 bases. V gave up 4 bases and J gave up 8 bases; unmatched junction bases: 8. CDR1 and CDR2 (germline): GTSNPN, SVGIG (reference sequence). The length of the CDR3 is 13 residues.

This chain's CDR3 is CASSGGGGGYVGYTF. Written as DNA, the CDR3 is TGTGCCAGTTCCGGAGGAGGGGGCGGATATGTCGGCTACACCTTC. The chain uses TRBV28 and TRBJ1-2, with 7 nucleotides matching TRBD1. Germline V gives CDR1 MDHEN, CDR2 SYDVKM. V shed 9 bases and J 8 bases; nucleotides not matched to a gene: 18. The CDR3 totals 15 residues.

V gene TRBV11-2 combines with J gene TRBJ2-1; perhaps TRBD2 as D (6 bases). This CDR3 has 13 residues. V was clipped by 6 bases and J by 8 bases, with 14 bases between them. The V gene's germline CDR1 is SGHAT and CDR2 FQNNGV. The CDR3 DNA follows: TGTGCCAGCAGATCGGGAGTTTCCGATGAGCAGTTCTTC. Protein product: CASRSGVSDEQFF.

The V and J genes are TRBV3-1 (or the pseudogene TRBV3-2) and TRBJ1-3; no reliable D call. Trimming took 0 bases from V and 0 from J, leaving 6 bases between them. Germline-derived CDR1 and CDR2 are LGHDT and YNNKEL (reference sequence). The CDR3 runs 15 residues. CDR3 in amino acids: CASSQDLFSGNTIYF. DNA for the CDR3: TGTGCCAGCAGCCAAGACCTCTTCTCTGGAAACACCATATATTTT.

J is TRBJ2-7 and V is TRBV18; D is possibly TRBD2 (6 bases). The CDR3 runs 14 residues. The V end was cut by 6 bases, the J end by 4 bases, with 16 bases between. Germline V gene lookup returns CDR1 KGHSH and CDR2 LQKENI. The CDR3 nucleotides read TGTGCCAGCTCCCCCCGAGAGGCGGGATACGAGCAGTACTTC. It encodes CASSPREAGYEQYF.

This chain joins TRBV7-9 and TRBJ2-5; D tentatively reads TRBD1 or TRBD2 (5 bases each). Germline V gene lookup returns CDR1 SEHNR and CDR2 FQNEAQ (reference sequence). The V gene lost 6 bases and the J gene lost 1 base, with 15 bases spanning the gap. The CDR3 is 15 amino acids. In DNA, the CDR3 is TGTGCCAGCAGGCCCCCGTGGGGGAGCCAAGAGACCCAGTACTTC. This codes for CASRPPWGSQETQYF.